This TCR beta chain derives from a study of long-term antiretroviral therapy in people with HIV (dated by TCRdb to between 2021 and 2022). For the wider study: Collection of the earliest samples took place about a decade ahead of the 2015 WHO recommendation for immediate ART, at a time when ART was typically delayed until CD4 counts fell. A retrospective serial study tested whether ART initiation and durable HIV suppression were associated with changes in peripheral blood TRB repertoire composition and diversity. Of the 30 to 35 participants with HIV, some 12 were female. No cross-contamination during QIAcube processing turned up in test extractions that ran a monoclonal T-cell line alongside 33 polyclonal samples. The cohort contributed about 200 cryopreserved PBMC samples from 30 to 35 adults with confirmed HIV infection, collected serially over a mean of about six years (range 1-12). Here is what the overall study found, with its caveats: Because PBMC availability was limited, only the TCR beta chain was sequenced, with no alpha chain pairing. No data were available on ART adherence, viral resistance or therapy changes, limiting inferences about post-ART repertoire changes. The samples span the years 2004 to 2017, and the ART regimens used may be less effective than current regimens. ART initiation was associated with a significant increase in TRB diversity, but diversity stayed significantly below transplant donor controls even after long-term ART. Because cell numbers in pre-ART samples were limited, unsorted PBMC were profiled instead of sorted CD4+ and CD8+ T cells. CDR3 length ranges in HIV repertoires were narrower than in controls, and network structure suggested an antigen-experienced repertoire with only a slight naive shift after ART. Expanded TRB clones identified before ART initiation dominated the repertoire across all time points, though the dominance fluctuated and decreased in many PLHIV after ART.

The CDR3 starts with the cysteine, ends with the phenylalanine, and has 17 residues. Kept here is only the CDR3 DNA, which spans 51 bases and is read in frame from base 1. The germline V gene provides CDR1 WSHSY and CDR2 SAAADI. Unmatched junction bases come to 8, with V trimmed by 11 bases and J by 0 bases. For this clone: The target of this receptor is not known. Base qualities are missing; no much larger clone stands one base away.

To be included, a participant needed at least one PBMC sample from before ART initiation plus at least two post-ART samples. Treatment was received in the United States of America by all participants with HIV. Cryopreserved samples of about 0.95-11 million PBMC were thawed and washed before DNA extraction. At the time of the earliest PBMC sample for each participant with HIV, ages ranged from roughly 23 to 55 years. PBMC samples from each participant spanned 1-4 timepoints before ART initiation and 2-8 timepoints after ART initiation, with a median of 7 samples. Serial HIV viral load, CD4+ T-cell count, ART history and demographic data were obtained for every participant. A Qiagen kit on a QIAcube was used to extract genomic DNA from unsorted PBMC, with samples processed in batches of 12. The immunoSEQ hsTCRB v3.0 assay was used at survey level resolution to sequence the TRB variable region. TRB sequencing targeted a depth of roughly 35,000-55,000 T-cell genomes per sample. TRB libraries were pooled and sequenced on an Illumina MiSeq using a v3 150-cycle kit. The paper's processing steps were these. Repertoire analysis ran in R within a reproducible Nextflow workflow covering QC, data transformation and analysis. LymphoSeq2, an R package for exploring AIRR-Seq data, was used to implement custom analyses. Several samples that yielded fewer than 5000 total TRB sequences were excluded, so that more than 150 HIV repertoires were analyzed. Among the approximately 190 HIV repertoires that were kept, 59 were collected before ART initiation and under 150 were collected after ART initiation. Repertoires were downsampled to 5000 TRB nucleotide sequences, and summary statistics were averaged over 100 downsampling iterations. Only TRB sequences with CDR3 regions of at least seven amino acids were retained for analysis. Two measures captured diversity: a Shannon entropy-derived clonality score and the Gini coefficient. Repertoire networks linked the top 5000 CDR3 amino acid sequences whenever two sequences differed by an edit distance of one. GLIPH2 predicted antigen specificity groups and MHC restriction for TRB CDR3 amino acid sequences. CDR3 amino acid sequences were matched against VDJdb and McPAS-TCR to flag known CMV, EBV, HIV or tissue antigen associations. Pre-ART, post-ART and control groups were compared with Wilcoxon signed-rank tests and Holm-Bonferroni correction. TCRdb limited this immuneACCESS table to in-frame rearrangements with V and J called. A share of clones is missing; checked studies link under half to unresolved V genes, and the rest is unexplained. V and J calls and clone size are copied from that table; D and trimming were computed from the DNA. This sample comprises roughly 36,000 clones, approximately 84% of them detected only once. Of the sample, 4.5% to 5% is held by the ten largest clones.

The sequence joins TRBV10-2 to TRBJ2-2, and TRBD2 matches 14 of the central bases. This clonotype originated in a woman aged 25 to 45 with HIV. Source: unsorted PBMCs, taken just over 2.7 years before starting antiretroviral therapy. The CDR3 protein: CASRTSGGTSNTGELFF. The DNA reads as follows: TGCGCCTCAAGGACTAGCGGGGGGACCTCGAACACCGGGGAGCTGTTTTTT.